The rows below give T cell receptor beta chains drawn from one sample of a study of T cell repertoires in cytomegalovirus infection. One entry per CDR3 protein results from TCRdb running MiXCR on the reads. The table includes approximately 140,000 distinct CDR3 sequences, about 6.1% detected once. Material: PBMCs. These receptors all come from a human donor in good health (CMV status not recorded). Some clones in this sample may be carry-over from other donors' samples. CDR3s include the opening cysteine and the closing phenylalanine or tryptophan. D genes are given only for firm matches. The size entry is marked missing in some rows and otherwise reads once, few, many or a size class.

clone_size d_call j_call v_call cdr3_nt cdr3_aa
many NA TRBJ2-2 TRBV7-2 TGTGCCAGCAGCTTAGCCGTGGGGTCCGGGGAGCTGTTTTTT CASSLAVGSGELFF
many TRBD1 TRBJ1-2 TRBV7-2 TGTGCCAGCAGCTTAGCTCAGGGGGAAAATGGCTACACCTTC CASSLAQGENGYTF
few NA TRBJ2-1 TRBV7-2 TGTGCCAGCGTGGAGGGTCGCATTTCCTACAATGAGCAGTTCTTC CASVEGRISYNEQFF
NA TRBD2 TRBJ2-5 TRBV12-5 TGTGCTAGTGGTTTGGGCGGGGGGGCCCAGGAGACCCAGTACTTC CASGLGGGAQETQYF
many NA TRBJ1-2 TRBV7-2 TGTGCCAGCAGCTTCCAGTCAGTAAACTATGGCTACACCTTC CASSFQSVNYGYTF
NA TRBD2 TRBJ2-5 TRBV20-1 TGCAGTGCTATAGCGGGGGTCAGAGAGACCCAGTACTTC CSAIAGVRETQYF
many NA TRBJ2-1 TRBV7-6 TGTGCCAGCAGGGGGGGGCACAATGAGCAGTTCTTC CASRGGHNEQFF
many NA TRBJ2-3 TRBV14 TGTGCCAGCAGCCAGCTCCAGGACTGGGCCCCGTATTTT CASSQLQDWAPYF
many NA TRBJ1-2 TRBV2 TGTGCCAGCAGTCAAGATAGACAGTATGGCTACACCTTC CASSQDRQYGYTF
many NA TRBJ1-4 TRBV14 TGTGCCAGCAGCTCTCAACACCGACGTGAAAAACTGTTTTTT CASSSQHRREKLFF
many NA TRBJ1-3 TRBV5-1 TGCGCCAGCAGCTTGGCTCCGTATGGAAACACCATATATTTT CASSLAPYGNTIYF
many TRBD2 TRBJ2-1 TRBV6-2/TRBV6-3 TGTGCCAGCAGAAAGAGCGGGGGGGTTCACAATGAGCAGTTCTTC CASRKSGGVHNEQFF
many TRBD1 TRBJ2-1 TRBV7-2 TGTGCCAGCAGCTTACAGGGGGCGAGGGCCTACAATGAGCAGTTCTTC CASSLQGARAYNEQFF
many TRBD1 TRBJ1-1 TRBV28 TGTGCCAGCCGACAGGGGGGGCTCACTGAAGCTTTCTTT CASRQGGLTEAFF
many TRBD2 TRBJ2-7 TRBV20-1 TGCAGTGCTGACTTAGCGGGGGAATACGAGCAGTACTTC CSADLAGEYEQYF
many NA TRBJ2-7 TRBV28 TGTGCCAGCAGTTTCCCAGGGACCTCCTACGAGCAGTACTTC CASSFPGTSYEQYF
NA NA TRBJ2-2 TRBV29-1 TGCAGCGTGCAACCGGGAACAGGACCCGGGACCGGGGAGCTGTTTTTT CSVQPGTGPGTGELFF